A selection of T cell receptor beta chains follows, all from one sample in a study of T cell repertoires in cytomegalovirus infection. TCRdb processed the reads anew with MiXCR; each CDR3 protein has one entry. Of 800,000 to 950,000 distinct CDR3 sequences in the sample, approximately 32% are singletons; the top ten hold around 12%. What these receptors recognize is not known. Specimen: cultured CD8+ T cells from PBMCs, collected from culture after CMV antigen stimulation. The receptors here all came from a human donor in good health (CMV status not recorded). Some clones in this sample may be carry-over from other donors' samples. Both conserved end residues are part of each CDR3. Fields, in order: D gene, clone size, V gene, J gene, CDR3 protein, CDR3 DNA. D genes are given only for firm matches. Size is omitted from some rows. Given values are once, few, many or a class for expanded clones.

TRBD1,NA,TRBV7-6,TRBJ2-1,CASRQRTGHNEQFF,TGTGCCAGCAGACAGCGGACAGGGCACAATGAGCAGTTCTTC
TRBD1,NA,TRBV29-1,TRBJ1-2,CSVTDRGLNYGYTF,TGCAGCGTTACTGACAGGGGACTTAACTATGGCTACACCTTC
NA,many,TRBV15,TRBJ2-2,CATSRAPGGTGELFF,TGTGCCACCAGCAGAGCCCCCGGGGGAACCGGGGAGCTGTTTTTT
TRBD1,many,TRBV4-1,TRBJ1-2,CASSQDDRTGGNYGYTF,TGCGCCAGCAGCCAAGATGATCGGACAGGGGGCAACTATGGCTACACCTTC
NA,many,TRBV7-2,TRBJ2-1,CASSLDGWRGRRSYNEQFF,TGTGCCAGCAGCTTAGACGGTTGGCGGGGGCGCCGCTCCTACAATGAGCAGTTCTTC
TRBD2,few,TRBV27,TRBJ2-2,CASSWLGSGTSNTGELFF,TGTGCCAGCAGTTGGTTGGGTAGCGGGACCTCGAACACCGGGGAGCTGTTTTTT
TRBD2,NA,TRBV6-1,TRBJ2-1,CASSEAALAGGPQYNEQFF,TGTGCCAGCAGTGAAGCGGCACTAGCGGGGGGGCCTCAATACAATGAGCAGTTCTTC
TRBD1,few,TRBV4-1,TRBJ2-7,CASSQEGTDIRGQYF,TGCGCCAGCAGCCAAGAGGGGACAGATATTCGTGGGCAGTACTTC
TRBD1,NA,TRBV6-1,TRBJ1-1,CASRLEGQEKAFF,TGTGCCAGCAGGCTGGAGGGACAGGAAAAAGCTTTCTTT
NA,NA,TRBV28,TRBJ1-5,CASSFNMDSPDSNQPQHF,TGTGCCAGCAGTTTTAACATGGACAGTCCGGATAGCAATCAGCCCCAGCATTTT
TRBD1,few,TRBV2,TRBJ1-2,CASTGGTGGAGGNYGYTF,TGTGCCAGCACCGGCGGGACAGGGGGCGCAGGAGGGAACTATGGCTACACCTTC